Below, 30 T cell receptor beta chains from the same sample are listed, as sequenced in a study of blood T cell repertoires in COVID-19. Assay: immunoSEQ multiplex PCR; the TCRdb copy retains only in-frame clones and omits some. The sample records approximately 130,000 clones, around 83% being singletons. The sequenced material came from peripheral blood. The receptor set was obtained from a human donor in a cohort sampled during active COVID-19.

The chain recombines TRBV3-1 (or the pseudogene TRBV3-2) with TRBJ2-5, with 11 bases that match TRBD1. Trimming cost V 0 bases and J 1 base; bases outside gene matches: 1. This CDR3 is 16 amino acids long. Germline V gene data show CDR1 as LGHDT and CDR2 as YNNKEL (reference sequence). CDR3 sequence (DNA): TGTGCCAGCAGCCAAGAGGGGACAGGGGGCCAAGAGACCCAGTACTTC. Translated, it gives CASSQEGTGGQETQYF.

The chain is built from TRBV5-1 and TRBJ2-1; 14 bases fit TRBD2. J was trimmed by 3 bases and V by 3 bases; bases with no gene match: 2. The CDR3 extends over 16 amino acids. Germline V gene data show CDR1 as SGHRS and CDR2 as YFSETQ. The CDR3 nucleotides are TGCGCCAGCAGCTACGGACTAGCGGGAGGCTACAATGAGCAGTTCTTC. The encoded protein is CASSYGLAGGYNEQFF.

J is TRBJ2-1 and V is TRBV5-4; 9 bases line up with TRBD1. This CDR3 spans 15 amino acids. The germline CDR1 and CDR2 sequences are SGHNT and YYREEE (reference sequence). The V gene end was trimmed by 6 bases and the J gene end by 7 bases; junction bases not matched to a gene: 11. Written as DNA, the CDR3 is TGTGCCAGCATTAAGGGACAGGGTCTAGAGAATGAGCAGTTCTTC. Its protein is CASIKGQGLENEQFF.

The chain uses TRBV27 and TRBJ2-3, with 8 positions matching TRBD2. Germline V CDR1 and CDR2: MNHEY, SMNVEV (reference sequence). The CDR3 contains 15 residues. V shed 8 bases, J shed 5 bases, and the junction held 12 bases outside the gene matches. The CDR3 sequence: CASDASGRGVDTQYF. DNA of the CDR3: TGTGCCAGCGATGCGAGCGGGAGAGGGGTAGATACGCAGTATTTT.

This chain joins TRBV10-3 and TRBJ1-1; the match to TRBD1 covers 8 bases. CDR1 ENHRY and CDR2 SYGVKD come from the germline V gene. V shed 10 bases and J 4 bases; nucleotides not matched to a gene: 2. This CDR3 has 11 amino acids. This CDR3 reads CASTGGTEAFF. The CDR3 DNA sequence: TGTGCCAGTACAGGGGGCACTGAAGCTTTCTTT.

In this sample, this clone turned up once. The chain links TRBV19 to TRBJ2-1, with 7 bases fitting TRBD2. The CDR3 loop spans 19 amino acids. The ends lost 5 bases at V and 10 bases at J; junction bases unmatched: 26. Germline values: CDR1 LNHDA, CDR2 SQIVND (reference sequence). As DNA, the CDR3 is TGTGCCAGTAGTGCCTGGTCGGTTGGCGGGAGTAGCTTGGGTTGGGAGCAGTTCTTC. This codes for CASSAWSVGGSSLGWEQFF.

The chain is built from TRBV19 and TRBJ1-2, with 8 bases matching TRBD1. Germline CDR1 reads LNHDA; CDR2 reads SQIVND (reference sequence). Germline trimming cut 6 bases from V and 1 base from J; bases unmatched to any gene: 10. This CDR3 has 16 residues. Here the CDR3 DNA reads TGTGCCAGTAGCCTGACAGGGGAGAATGATAACTATGGCTACACCTTC. Residues: CASSLTGENDNYGYTF.

The chain couples TRBV6-2 or TRBV6-3 to TRBJ1-5, with D tentatively TRBD1 (5 bases). This CDR3 region has 13 residues. Trimming stripped 4 bases from V and 9 bases from J, with 13 bases between. Germline CDR1 is MNHEY and CDR2 is SVGEGT. This CDR3 reads CASSSGSGLPQHF. The CDR3 nucleotides are TGTGCCAGCAGTTCAGGGTCTGGGTTGCCCCAGCATTTT.

The rearrangement joins TRBV11-3 to TRBJ2-3; 9 nucleotides agree with TRBD2. V was pared by 5 bases and J by 2 bases, with 8 bases of the junction left unmatched. The germline V gene encodes CDR1 SGHNT and CDR2 YENEEA. The CDR3 is 16 amino acids. The CDR3 loop is CASSTKTSGNTDTQYF. CDR3 nucleotide sequence: TGTGCCAGCAGCACCAAGACTAGCGGAAACACAGATACGCAGTATTTT.

The rearrangement joins TRBV25-1 to TRBJ1-6; 9 nucleotides agree with TRBD1. The CDR3 sequence is 17 residues long. Unmatched junction bases numbered 9, after V lost 4 bases and J lost 5 bases. Germline V gene data show CDR1 as MGHDK and CDR2 as SYGVNS. The CDR3 loop is CASSGPGQGLNNSPLHF. The CDR3 coding sequence is TGTGCCAGCAGTGGGCCGGGACAGGGCCTTAATAATTCACCCCTCCACTTT.

The V call is TRBV7-8, the J call TRBJ1-2, with 8 bases identical to TRBD1. Germline CDR1 and CDR2: SGHVS and FQNEAQ. The V segment lost 3 bases and the J segment 8 bases; nucleotides outside the gene matches: 11. CDR3 length: 15 amino acids. CDR3 coding DNA: TGTGCCAGCAGCTTCTCAGGGGGCCGGGATGGCGGCTACACCTTC. Amino acid sequence: CASSFSGGRDGGYTF.

The V call is TRBV25-1, the J call TRBJ1-2, with D possibly matching TRBD1 (5 bases). Trimming stripped 4 bases from V and 4 bases from J, with 19 bases between. The CDR3 has 16 residues. Germline values: CDR1 MGHDK, CDR2 SYGVNS. The CDR3 loop reads CASSGPRWGVSYGYTF. The CDR3 coding sequence is TGTGCCAGCAGTGGACCCCGTTGGGGGGTTAGCTATGGCTACACCTTC.

The genes are TRBV29-1 and TRBJ2-3; D is unresolved. CDR3 length equals 15 residues. V was trimmed by 6 bases and J by 0 bases, leaving 16 bases between them. Per germline, CDR1 SQVTM and CDR2 ANQGSEA. This CDR3 is CSVTRLVPSTDTQYF. The CDR3 nucleotides read TGCAGCGTCACTCGCCTAGTCCCTAGCACAGATACGCAGTATTTT.

The chain recombines TRBV7-9 with TRBJ2-2; D is ambiguous. Germline V gene lookup returns CDR1 SEHNR and CDR2 FQNEAQ (reference sequence). Trimming took off 5 bases at V and 6 bases at J, with 7 bases between the two ends. This CDR3 is 12 amino acids long. The CDR3, as DNA: TGTGCCAGCAGCCCGCTACCCGGGGAGCTGTTTTTT. Encoded protein: CASSPLPGELFF.

This chain joins TRBV6-5 and TRBJ1-2; D perhaps matches TRBD1 (5 bases). This CDR3 contains 14 residues. Germline V lookup: CDR1 MNHEY, CDR2 SVGAGI. V lost 10 bases, J lost 8 bases, and 23 bases lay in between. The DNA for the CDR3 is TGTGCCACTGGTGGTGGACGGGGGTTGAACGGCTACACCTTC. It translates to CATGGGRGLNGYTF.

This chain links TRBV2 with TRBJ2-3; D is possibly TRBD2 (6 bases). This CDR3 has 18 amino acids. Germline CDR1 reads SNHLY; CDR2 reads FYNNEI. V lost 6 bases to trimming and J lost 1 base, with 23 bases between them. The CDR3: CASRELIQGGRRTDTQYF. Here the CDR3 DNA reads TGTGCCAGCAGAGAACTGATCCAGGGAGGCCGACGCACAGATACGCAGTATTTT.

V usage is TRBV5-6 and J usage is TRBJ2-7; a weak D match, TRBD2 (6 bases). The CDR3 sequence is 16 residues long. Germline V gene sequence: CDR1 SGHDT, CDR2 YYEEEE. V lost 5 bases, J lost 4 bases, and 22 bases lay in between. CDR3 nucleotide sequence: TGTGCCAGCAGGGCTTCTGCGGGCCTAGCGTCGTACGAGCAGTACTTC. Translated: CASRASAGLASYEQYF. The entire variable domain, with the rest obtained from reference TRBV5-6 and TRBJ2-7, is as follows: DAGVTQSPTHLIKTRGQQVTLRCSPKSGHDTVSWYQQALGQGPQFIFQYYEEEERQRGNFPDRFSGHQFPNYSSELNVNALLLGDSALYLCASRASAGLASYEQYFGPGTRLTVT.

The rearrangement uses TRBV7-2 and TRBJ2-3; 8 positions match TRBD2. V dropped 3 bases and J dropped 6; count of bases not matched to a gene: 11. The CDR3 totals 16 residues. CDR1 is SGHTA and CDR2 is FQGNSA in the germline V gene. The CDR3 sequence: CASSFRPGTRPDTQYF. CDR3 nucleotide sequence: TGTGCCAGCAGCTTTAGACCGGGGACTAGACCCGATACGCAGTATTTT.

This chain uses TRBV19 with TRBJ1-3; 8 positions agree with TRBD1. This CDR3 region has 12 residues. Trimming removed 9 bases from V and 10 bases from J; junction bases left unmatched: 8. Per germline, CDR1 LNHDA and CDR2 SQIVND (reference sequence). CDR3 in amino acids: CASNGQGQTIYF. The CDR3 DNA reads TGTGCCAGCAACGGACAGGGACAGACCATATATTTT.

The chain joins TRBV5-1 to TRBJ1-1, with D uncertain. The CDR3 spans 14 residues. Germline V gene data show CDR1 as SGHRS and CDR2 as YFSETQ. The V end lost 4 bases, the J end lost 1 base, and 11 bases lay between the germline ends. CDR3: CASSRGQTNTEAFF. The CDR3 DNA reads TGCGCCAGCAGCCGAGGGCAGACGAACACTGAAGCTTTCTTT.

V and J are TRBV6-1 and TRBJ2-3; TRBD2 aligns across 7 bases. CDR1 MNHNS and CDR2 SASEGT come from the germline V gene. V gave up 2 bases and J gave up 2 bases; unmatched junction bases: 7. The CDR3 is 16 amino acids. CDR3 amino acids: CASSESGGRNTDTQYF. The DNA of the CDR3 is TGTGCCAGCAGTGAATCGGGGGGTCGGAACACAGATACGCAGTATTTT.

The chain couples TRBV27 to TRBJ2-1, with a possible D match to TRBD1 (6 bases). V gave up 3 bases and J gave up 4 bases, with 13 bases separating them. CDR1 and CDR2 from the germline V gene are MNHEY and SMNVEV (reference sequence). This CDR3 spans 15 amino acids. The CDR3 sequence is CASSFQGMGYNEQFF. DNA of the CDR3: TGTGCCAGCAGTTTCCAGGGGATGGGGTACAATGAGCAGTTCTTC.

This clone was counted a few times. The V and J genes are TRBV6-5 and TRBJ1-5, with no clear D. The germline CDR1 and CDR2 sequences are MNHEY and SVGAGI. The CDR3 totals 14 residues. Trimming removed 8 bases from V and 4 bases from J, with 15 bases in between. The CDR3 spells CASSPGRMNQPQHF. In nucleotides, the CDR3 is TGTGCCAGCTCCCCCGGGAGGATGAATCAGCCCCAGCATTTT.

The rearrangement links TRBV18 to TRBJ1-3; a weak D match, TRBD1 (5 bases). Germline V gene data show CDR1 as KGHSH and CDR2 as LQKENI. The CDR3 spans 15 residues. V was cut by 2 bases and J by 0 bases, with 8 bases left in between. Written as DNA, the CDR3 is TGTGCCAGCTCACCAGACAGATACTCTGGAAACACCATATATTTT. This gives the protein CASSPDRYSGNTIYF.

V is TRBV15 and J is TRBJ2-2; TRBD1 is a possible D gene (6 bases). V was pared by 9 bases and J by 7 bases, with 18 bases between. The CDR3 consists of 14 residues. CDR1 and CDR2 (germline): LNHNV, YYDKDF (reference sequence). The CDR3 DNA reads as TGTGCCACAAATATAGGGGGTACGAGCGGGGAGCTGTTTTTT. Translating it yields CATNIGGTSGELFF.

This chain uses TRBV5-1 with TRBJ2-2, with 7 bases matching TRBD2. The germline V gene encodes CDR1 SGHRS and CDR2 YFSETQ. V lost 6 bases, J lost 2 bases, and 4 bases stayed unmatched. The CDR3 extends over 14 amino acids. The CDR3 here is CASMAGANTGELFF. CDR3 nucleotide sequence: TGCGCCAGCATGGCGGGAGCAAACACCGGGGAGCTGTTTTTT.

The chain uses TRBV28 and TRBJ1-2; 8 nucleotides agree with TRBD1. The CDR3 is 14 residues long. Trimming at V came to 2 bases and at J to 9 bases, leaving 8 bases not matched to a gene. CDR1 is MDHEN and CDR2 is SYDVKM in the germline V gene. The CDR3 reads CASSLSQDRGSYTF. The CDR3 DNA is TGTGCCAGCAGTTTAAGTCAAGACAGGGGAAGCTACACCTTC.

This chain connects TRBV6-5 to TRBJ1-1, with D unclear. Germline V lookup: CDR1 MNHEY, CDR2 SVGAGI. V lost 10 bases, J lost 1 base, and 10 bases lay in between. The CDR3 has 12 residues. CDR3 region: CATRRGNTEAFF. CDR3 sequence (DNA): TGTGCCACCCGACGGGGGAACACTGAAGCTTTCTTT.

The chain is built from TRBV7-2 and TRBJ2-1; possibly TRBD2 for D (5 bases). The V end was cut by 3 bases, the J end by 0 bases, with 9 bases between. Per the germline V gene, CDR1 is SGHTA and CDR2 is FQGNSA. This CDR3 has 15 amino acids. Here the CDR3 reads CASSFRSGSYNEQFF. For the CDR3, the DNA is TGTGCCAGCAGCTTTAGAAGCGGCTCCTACAATGAGCAGTTCTTC.

The V gene is TRBV13, the J gene TRBJ2-3; 7 bases line up with TRBD1. Trimming at V came to 5 bases and at J to 1 base, leaving 6 bases not matched to a gene. CDR3 length: 15 residues. Germline values: CDR1 PRHDT, CDR2 FYEKMQ (reference sequence). This CDR3 is CASSHRQGGTDTQYF. CDR3 DNA sequence: TGTGCCAGCAGCCACAGACAGGGCGGCACAGATACGCAGTATTTT.